This TCR beta chain stems from a study of blood T cell repertoires in COVID-19. Study background: Acute-phase and convalescent COVID-19 samples originated in the United States, Italy and Spain. The cDNA or gDNA used as material had been derived from T cells, B-cell-depleted T cells, or PBMCs.

As processed by the authors: The assay estimated nucleated cells by amplifying reference gene primers. TCRdb's copy holds only in-frame clones and misses some; the assay was immunoSEQ multiplex PCR. D and trimming were read from the DNA, whereas the V and J calls and clone size are those reported in that table. The table includes about 380,000 clones, 85% detected once. V was pared by 6 bases and J by 6 bases, with 13 bases between. The CDR3 runs 13 residues. The TCR sequence derives from a woman aged 18 to 35 with acute or convalescent COVID-19. The specimen sequenced was peripheral blood. The chain links TRBV12-3 or TRBV12-4 to TRBJ2-3; tentatively, D is TRBD1 (5 bases). In DNA form, the CDR3 reads TGTGCCAGCAGACTCGTGAAGGGGGATACGCAGTATTTT. This encodes CASRLVKGDTQYF.